This passage covers 21 T cell receptor beta chains from one sample sequenced in a study of tumor and adjacent non-tumor tissue in lung cancer. A modified ARM-PCR protocol with three rounds of nested PCR amplified TCRbeta. TCRdb ran MiXCR on the multiplex PCR reads and lists one entry per CDR3 protein. The sample shows fewer than 150,000 distinct CDR3 sequences, about 71% of them seen only once. RNA was extracted from bulk tissue without any cell sorting. Source material: lung tumor tissue. Receptor source: a man aged 55 to 70 with small cell lung cancer.

The chain links TRBV11-3 to TRBJ2-3; D uncertain. The CDR3 is made up of 17 amino acids. Trimming pared 7 bases from V and 2 bases from J, leaving 22 bases between. The germline CDR1 and CDR2 sequences are SGHNT and YENEEA. CDR3 nucleotide sequence: TGTGCCAGCATCGGAACAGAGAACGGTTCCCCCACAGATACGCAGTATTTT. It translates to CASIGTENGSPTDTQYF.

This clonotype was seen more than once but under ten times. The chain employs TRBV28 and TRBJ2-1; D unclear. CDR1 is MDHEN, CDR2 SYDVKM, per germline. This CDR3 contains 10 residues. Trimming shortened V by 3 bases and J by 8 bases, and 2 bases separated the two germline ends. Here the CDR3 reads CASSLHEQFF. The DNA of the CDR3 is TGTGCCAGCAGTTTGCATGAGCAGTTCTTC.

As concerns this clonotype: A much bigger clone sits one base away, suggesting this may be a read error. The chain couples TRBV4-2 to TRBJ2-1; D remains unclear. Germline CDR1 and CDR2: LGHNA and YNFKEQ. V was clipped by 0 bases and J by 7 bases, with 31 bases between them. The CDR3 loop spans 21 amino acids. CDR3: CASSQDLVKITRSAEGNEQFF. In DNA, the CDR3 is TGTGCCAGCAGCCAAGATCTCGTCAAAATCACCAGGAGTGCCGAAGGGAATGAGCAGTTCTTC.

This clonotype showed up just a few times. Given the absence of the conserved phenylalanine or tryptophan at the CDR3 end, a read error is likely. The CDR3 protein is CDSSLISRGGEQYY. The CDR3 DNA follows: TGTGACAGCAGCTTAATCTCCAGGGGCGGCGAGCAGTACTAC. The V gene is TRBV11-2, the J gene TRBJ2-7; weak D call: TRBD1 (6 bases). This CDR3 is built from 14 residues. CDR1 is SGHAT, CDR2 FQNNGV, per germline.

This clonotype was found many times. The chain links TRBV5-1 to TRBJ2-1; D uncertain. CDR3 length equals 13 residues. CDR1 and CDR2 (germline): SGHRS, YFSETQ. Trimming left V 4 bases short and J 4 bases short, with 9 bases between. CDR3 sequence reads: CASSLDVYNEQFF. In nucleotides, the CDR3 is TGCGCCAGCAGCCTCGACGTGTACAATGAGCAGTTCTTC.

Note on this clonotype: The germline gene is not matched at one end of the junction; a read error may be the cause. The rearrangement uses TRBV4-2 and TRBJ1-1; 7 bases line up with TRBD1. The CDR3 length is 17 residues. Germline loops: CDR1 LGHNA, CDR2 YNFKEQ. CDR3 sequence: CTSSQDGRGRVGTETFF. In DNA form, the CDR3 reads TGTACCAGCAGCCAAGATGGTAGGGGGCGAGTAGGGACTGAAACTTTCTTT.

This chain connects TRBV29-1 to TRBJ2-1; D might be TRBD1 or TRBD2, each matching 5 bases. With 5 bases removed from V and 6 bases from J, the gap between germline ends came to 14 bases. The germline V gene has CDR1 SQVTM and CDR2 ANQGSEA. CDR3 size: 13 residues. CDR3 DNA sequence: TGCAGCGTTTCCGGGGCAGACTTCAATGAGCAGTTCTTC. The encoded protein is CSVSGADFNEQFF.

Notes on this clonotype: Germline and junction disagree at one end, which may indicate a read error. The rearrangement links TRBV6-2 or TRBV6-3 to TRBJ2-1; D remains unclear. This CDR3 has 13 residues. Germline V CDR1 and CDR2: MNHEY, SVGEGT. The CDR3 protein is CASSTGPKNEQFF. CDR3 sequence (DNA): TGTGCTAGCAGTACCGGTCCTAAGAATGAGCAATTCTTC.

V gene TRBV11-2 combines with J gene TRBJ1-1; D is possibly TRBD1 (5 bases). The length of the CDR3 is 14 residues. V was trimmed by 0 bases and J by 10 bases, leaving 15 bases between them. CDR1 and CDR2 (germline): SGHAT, FQNNGV. The CDR3 DNA reads as TGTGCCAGCAGCTTAGATGTGAGGGGTACAGCAGCTTTCTTT. Amino acids: CASSLDVRGTAAFF.

This clonotype was recorded a few times. This rearrangement joins TRBV5-1 to TRBJ2-2; D possibly corresponds to TRBD2 (6 bases). With 0 bases removed from V and 4 bases from J, the gap between germline ends came to 10 bases. The CDR3 length is 15 residues. Germline V gene lookup returns CDR1 SGHRS and CDR2 YFSETQ. The CDR3 reads CASSLAVGSTGELFF. As DNA, the CDR3 is TGCGCCAGCAGCTTGGCCGTCGGGAGCACCGGGGAGCTGTTTTTT.

This clonotype was seen just once. This may come from a read error, since a much larger clone is one base off. The chain links TRBV7-9 to TRBJ2-1; 7 bases agree with TRBD1. In germline, CDR1 is SEHNR, CDR2 FQNEAQ (reference sequence). The CDR3 contains 13 residues. Trimming removed 7 bases from V and 5 bases from J; junction bases left unmatched: 5. As DNA, the CDR3 is TGTGCCAGCATAAGGGACAGCAACAATGAGCAGTTCTTC. Its protein is CASIRDSNNEQFF.

This rearrangement joins TRBV5-1 to TRBJ1-1, with D unresolved. V was cut by 0 bases and J by 3 bases, with 6 bases left in between. This CDR3 has 13 residues. CDR1 is SGHRS, CDR2 YFSETQ, per germline. The CDR3 region is CASSLEGHTEAFF. The CDR3, as DNA: TGCGCCAGCAGCTTGGAAGGGCACACTGAAGCTTTCTTT.

V usage is TRBV29-1 and J usage is TRBJ2-3; 11 nucleotides align to TRBD2. CDR1 is SQVTM and CDR2 is ANQGSEA in the germline V gene. Trimming cost V 8 bases and J 3 bases; bases outside gene matches: 16. The CDR3 is 17 amino acids. This chain's CDR3 is CSTFSVAGGQRTDTQYF. CDR3 sequence (DNA): TGCAGCACCTTCTCGGTAGCGGGAGGGCAAAGAACAGATACGCAGTATTTT.

The J gene is TRBJ1-6, the V gene TRBV6-1; D is undetermined. Germline assignment: CDR1 MNHNS and CDR2 SASEGT. The CDR3 extends over 15 amino acids. V lost 4 bases to trimming and J lost 6 bases, with 13 bases between them. The CDR3 spells CASSADGGFNSPLHF. The CDR3 DNA follows: TGTGCCAGCAGTGCGGACGGAGGGTTTAATTCACCCCTCCACTTT.

The chain links TRBV30 to TRBJ2-4; D gene unclear. CDR3 size: 17 residues. Trimming removed 0 bases at V and 0 bases at J, with 15 bases between. CDR1 GTSNPN and CDR2 SVGIG come from the germline V gene (reference sequence). This CDR3 reads CAWSVPRVWVAKNIQYF. CDR3 sequence (DNA): TGTGCCTGGAGTGTACCTAGGGTTTGGGTAGCCAAAAACATTCAGTACTTC.

In regard to this clonotype: The final CDR3 position lacks the conserved phenylalanine or tryptophan, pointing to a likely read error. The J gene is TRBJ2-1, the V gene TRBV7-3; 7 nucleotides line up with TRBD1. Germline V gene data show CDR1 as SGHTA and CDR2 as FQGTGA. The CDR3 runs to 14 residues. The V segment lost 4 bases and the J segment 9 bases; nucleotides outside the gene matches: 9. CDR3 bases: TGTGCCAGCAGCTCCGCATACAGGGGTTCTGAGCAGTTCCTC. Its protein is CASSSAYRGSEQFL.

The chain combines TRBV7-8 with TRBJ2-4; 8 nucleotides line up with TRBD1. This CDR3 has 15 residues. Germline-derived CDR1 and CDR2 are SGHVS and FQNEAQ. The V gene end was trimmed by 3 bases and the J gene end by 6 bases; junction bases not matched to a gene: 7. The CDR3 is CASSFSTGDINIQYF. As DNA, the CDR3 is TGTGCCAGCAGCTTTTCGACAGGGGACATAAACATTCAGTACTTC.

This clonotype was counted a single time. The conserved phenylalanine or tryptophan normally closing the CDR3 is absent here, so this likely arose from a read error. This chain connects TRBV12-3 or TRBV12-4 to TRBJ2-7; D call uncertain. V shed 10 bases and J shed 9 bases, with 16 bases lying between them. This CDR3 region has 11 residues. In DNA form, the CDR3 reads TGTGCCAACAGCTCAACCCACGTGCAGTACCTC. Translated, it gives CANSSTHVQYL.

With respect to this clonotype: One end of the junction fails to match germline, which may point to a read error. The genes are TRBV4-1 and TRBJ2-1, with a tentative D call TRBD2 (6 bases). Germline assignment: CDR1 MGHRA and CDR2 YSYEKL. The CDR3 is 13 amino acids. The chain's CDR3 is CASSLSTSNEQFF. The CDR3 DNA is TGCGCCAGTAGCCTTTCGACTAGCAATGAGCAGTTCTTC.

This clonotype was counted ten times or more. The V call is TRBV20-1, the J call TRBJ2-7; perhaps D is TRBD1 or TRBD2 (6 bases each). CDR1 is DFQATT, CDR2 SNEGSKA, per germline (reference sequence). The length of the CDR3 is 14 residues. With 3 bases removed from V and 0 bases from J, the gap between germline ends came to 12 bases. The CDR3 sequence: CSASARGLSYEQYF. In DNA form, the CDR3 reads TGCAGTGCTAGTGCCCGGGGGCTCTCCTACGAGCAGTACTTC.

This clonotype was picked up a small number of times. This chain uses TRBV7-9 with TRBJ1-2; a weak D match, TRBD1 (6 bases). V lost 5 bases, J lost 4 bases, and 14 bases lay in between. This CDR3 is 14 amino acids long. CDR1 and CDR2 (germline): SEHNR, FQNEAQ (reference sequence). CDR3 coding DNA: TGTGCCAGCAGCGATAGTGGACAGAGCTATGGCTACACCTTC. Protein: CASSDSGQSYGYTF.